This passage covers 16 T cell receptor gamma chains from one sample sequenced in a study of Vδ1+ human thymocytes. General study findings and limits: In the thymus, TRG and TRD repertoires looked highly polyclonal with Gaussian CDR3 lengths.

The template was reverse-transcribed extracted RNA. CDR3 amplicons came from multiplex PCR with pooled V-gene forward and constant-region reverse primers. TCRdb processed the multiplex PCR reads again with the CATT caller. The sample lists tens of thousands of gamma-chain clones, around 20% occurring once. Antigens of these TCRs are unknown. The sample consisted of Vdelta1+ gamma-delta thymocytes from the thymus. The subset was: FACS-sorted CD3+ TCRalphabeta- TCRVdelta1+ TCRVdelta2- thymocytes. The receptor source for this set is a girl less than two years old who had congenital heart surgery.

This clone showed up just a few times. This could be a read error, since a much larger clone is one nucleotide away. This specimen includes other DNA sequences encoding the same CDR3. The rearrangement uses TRGV8 and TRGJ1 or TRGJ2. Per the germline V gene, CDR1 is VENAVY and CDR2 is YDSYNSRV. This CDR3 is built from 14 residues. Trimming cost V 0 bases and J 4 bases; bases outside gene matches: 6. CDR3 protein: CATWDRPGYYKKLF. CDR3 DNA sequence: TGTGCCACCTGGGATAGGCCGGGGTATTATAAGAAACTCTTT.

A remark on this clone: The sample has other DNA sequences that encode this CDR3 too. The rearrangement joins TRGV2 to TRGJ1 or TRGJ2. The CDR3 sequence is 14 residues long. Germline V lookup: CDR1 EGSNGY, CDR2 YDSYNSKV. With V trimmed by 1 base and J by 5 bases, 8 bases remained unmatched. CDR3 nucleotides: TGTGCCACCTGGGACGGTCCGGTTGATTATAAGAAACTCTTT. This codes for CATWDGPVDYKKLF.

The J gene is TRGJ1 or TRGJ2, the V gene TRGV9. Germline values: CDR1 GITISATS, CDR2 ISYDGTV (reference sequence). The J segment lost 1 base and the V segment lost 2 bases, leaving 8 bases of the junction unmatched. The CDR3 extends over 15 amino acids. The CDR3 bases are TGTGCCTTGTGGGAGGCGCCAACCAATTATTATAAGAAACTCTTT. Translating gives CALWEAPTNYYKKLF.

This rearrangement joins TRGV3 to TRGJ1 or TRGJ2. V trimming: 1 base; J trimming: 3 bases; junction bases outside the gene matches: 6. Germline CDR1 reads VTNTFY; CDR2 reads YDVSTARD (reference sequence). There are 14 residues in the CDR3. CDR3 protein: CATWDSLLYYKKLF. In DNA, the CDR3 is TGTGCCACCTGGGACAGCCTTCTTTATTATAAGAAACTCTTT.

This rearrangement joins TRGV9 to TRGJ1 or TRGJ2. V gave up 9 bases and J gave up 7 bases; unmatched junction bases: 9. CDR3 length: 11 residues. Germline V gene data show CDR1 as GITISATS and CDR2 as ISYDGTV (reference sequence). CDR3 protein: CALDSGYKKLF. The DNA of the CDR3 is TGTGCCTTGGATTCGGGGTATAAGAAACTCTTT.

This clone has more than one count but fewer than ten. Other DNA sequences of this sample code for an identical CDR3. This chain connects TRGV2 to TRGJ1 or TRGJ2. The germline gives CDR1 EGSNGY, CDR2 YDSYNSKV. CDR3 length: 12 residues. Trimming took 0 bases from V and 8 from J; bases not matched to a gene: 4. The CDR3 is CATWDGKNKKLF. CDR3 nucleotide sequence: TGTGCCACCTGGGACGGGAAAAATAAGAAACTCTTT.

This clone is judged medium-sized. Other DNA sequences in this sample translate to the same CDR3. The chain uses TRGV2 and TRGJ1 or TRGJ2. The CDR3 length is 13 residues. Germline V gene data show CDR1 as EGSNGY and CDR2 as YDSYNSKV. J was trimmed by 5 bases and V by 0 bases; bases with no gene match: 4. The CDR3: CATWDGPHYKKLF. In nucleotides, the CDR3 is TGTGCCACCTGGGACGGGCCGCATTATAAGAAACTCTTT.

To note about this clone: At the DNA level, this CDR3 is encoded by other sequences in the same sample as well. This chain joins TRGV9 and TRGJ1 or TRGJ2. The germline V gene has CDR1 GITISATS and CDR2 ISYDGTV (reference sequence). The CDR3 has 13 residues. Losses at the gene ends were 2 bases for V and 4 bases for J; bases not matched to a gene: 5. CDR3 residues: CALWEAFYYKKLF. CDR3 coding DNA: TGTGCCTTGTGGGAGGCTTTCTATTATAAGAAACTCTTT.

The V gene is TRGV4, the J gene TRGJ1 or TRGJ2. The J segment lost 12 bases and the V segment lost 5 bases, leaving 10 bases of the junction unmatched. Germline V gene sequence: CDR1 EGSTGY, CDR2 YDSYTSSV. The CDR3 runs 11 residues. CDR3: CATWVEGRKLF. The DNA for the CDR3 is TGTGCCACCTGGGTGGAGGGGAGGAAACTCTTT.

This chain joins TRGV4 and TRGJ1 or TRGJ2. Germline CDR1 and CDR2: EGSTGY and YDSYTSSV. V trimming: 7 bases; J trimming: 7 bases; junction bases outside the gene matches: 4. This CDR3 comprises 10 residues. The CDR3 protein is CATCNYKKLF. The CDR3 DNA sequence: TGTGCCACCTGTAACTATAAGAAACTCTTT.

The chain has TRGV2 and TRGJ1 or TRGJ2. After removal of 4 bases from V and 5 bases from J, the junction contained 8 bases not matched to a gene. The germline V gene encodes CDR1 EGSNGY and CDR2 YDSYNSKV. The CDR3 is 13 amino acids. CDR3 in DNA: TGTGCCACCTGGGAGGCTGTGGATTATAAGAAACTCTTT. Protein: CATWEAVDYKKLF.

This clone has just a few counts. V gene TRGV9 combines with J gene TRGJ1 or TRGJ2. Germline V gene lookup returns CDR1 GITISATS and CDR2 ISYDGTV (reference sequence). The V gene end was trimmed by 0 bases and the J gene end by 5 bases; junction bases not matched to a gene: 4. This CDR3 is built from 13 residues. The DNA of the CDR3 is TGTGCCTTGTGGGAGGTGAACGATTATAAGAAACTCTTT. It translates to CALWEVNDYKKLF.

This clone was counted ten times or more. The identical CDR3 is also encoded by other nucleotide sequences in the sample. This sequence joins TRGV9 and TRGJ1 or TRGJ2. Germline V gives CDR1 GITISATS, CDR2 ISYDGTV (reference sequence). The CDR3 loop spans 13 amino acids. After removal of 0 bases from V and 5 bases from J, the junction contained 4 bases not matched to a gene. CDR3 coding DNA: TGTGCCTTGTGGGAGGTGCGAGATTATAAGAAACTCTTT. Translation gives CALWEVRDYKKLF.

This clone was seen more than once but under ten times. The sample holds other DNA sequences that translate to the same CDR3. This chain connects TRGV9 to TRGJ1 or TRGJ2. The trim removed 3 bases at V and 1 base at J, leaving 6 bases unmatched. CDR3 length equals 14 residues. Germline loops: CDR1 GITISATS, CDR2 ISYDGTV (reference sequence). The CDR3 reads CALWEPPNYYKKLF. The CDR3 DNA reads as TGTGCCTTGTGGGAGCCCCCTAATTATTATAAGAAACTCTTT.

This clone was detected only a few times. This sequence joins TRGV9 and TRGJ1 or TRGJ2. This CDR3 spans 13 amino acids. Germline lookup yields CDR1 GITISATS and CDR2 ISYDGTV (reference sequence). V lost 3 bases and J lost 1; bases outside the gene matches: 3. The CDR3 DNA is TGTGCCTTGTGGGAGAGAAATTATTATAAGAAACTCTTT. Protein: CALWERNYYKKLF.

This clone turned up a few times. This chain joins TRGV3 and TRGJ1 or TRGJ2. The germline V gene has CDR1 VTNTFY and CDR2 YDVSTARD (reference sequence). V was pared by 0 bases and J by 8 bases, with 4 bases of the junction left unmatched. The CDR3 contains 12 residues. CDR3 DNA sequence: TGTGCCACCTGGGACAGGCCGCATAAGAAACTCTTT. Translation: CATWDRPHKKLF.